A single sample is the source of the 17 T cell receptor beta chains below, sequenced in a study of T-cell reconstitution after alpha-beta-depleted transplantation in children. TCRbeta library construction was performed incorporating unique molecular identifiers. In TCRdb, the PCR reads were re-called with MiXCR into one record per CDR3 protein. The sample has approximately 130,000 distinct CDR3 sequences; about 9.5% are singletons. This material consisted of PBMCs, mostly from graft donor cells, taken 180 days after TCRalphabeta/CD19-depleted stem cell transplant. Receptors originate from a girl in the first two years of life who had a stem cell transplant for combined immunodeficiency, so the T cells may come from the graft donor.

The V gene is TRBV7-8, the J gene TRBJ2-1; 8 bases fit TRBD2. Trimming cost V 5 bases and J 5 bases; bases outside gene matches: 8. The CDR3 has 15 residues. From germline, CDR1 is SGHVS and CDR2 FQNEAQ. The CDR3 DNA follows: TGTGCCAGCAGCGGGACGGGGGGGGAGGACAATGAGCAGTTCTTC. Translating gives CASSGTGGEDNEQFF.

This clonotype was detected only a few times. The chain employs TRBV27 and TRBJ2-7; D possibly uses TRBD1 or TRBD2 (5 bases each). This CDR3 has 17 residues. Germline assignment: CDR1 MNHEY and CDR2 SMNVEV (reference sequence). The V end was cut by 0 bases, the J end by 3 bases, with 18 bases between. This CDR3 is CASSLSRGQLTLYEQYF. The CDR3 DNA reads as TGTGCCAGCAGTTTATCGAGGGGCCAGCTTACCCTCTACGAGCAGTACTTC.

This clonotype turned up a few times. The J gene is TRBJ2-1, the V gene TRBV5-1; D call uncertain. V was shortened by 5 bases and J by 0 bases, with 6 bases between the two germline ends. Germline CDR1 and CDR2: SGHRS and YFSETQ. The CDR3 covers 13 residues. The CDR3 region is CASRRTSYNEQFF. DNA for the CDR3: TGCGCCAGCAGACGGACCTCCTACAATGAGCAGTTCTTC. The full variable domain, with the rest looked up from reference TRBV5-1 and TRBJ2-1, is KAGVTQTPRYLIKTRGQQVTLSCSPISGHRSVSWYQQTPGQGLQFLFEYFSETQRNKGNFPGRFSGRQFSNSRSEMNVSTLELGDSALYLCASRRTSYNEQFFGPGTRLTVL.

This clonotype was detected only a few times. The rearrangement uses TRBV7-2 and TRBJ2-1; 9 bases map to TRBD2. The ends lost 2 bases at V and 8 bases at J; junction bases unmatched: 13. Germline-derived CDR1 and CDR2 are SGHTA and FQGNSA. The CDR3 is made up of 17 amino acids. CDR3 in amino acids: CASSLRTFAGGPYEQFF. CDR3 sequence (DNA): TGTGCCAGCAGCTTACGGACTTTCGCGGGGGGGCCCTATGAGCAGTTCTTC.

The rearrangement joins TRBV3-1 to TRBJ2-3; D call uncertain. Germline V gene lookup returns CDR1 LGHDT and CDR2 YNNKEL (reference sequence). Trimming took off 4 bases at V and 3 bases at J, with 8 bases between the two ends. This CDR3 region has 13 residues. The CDR3 DNA sequence: TGTGCCAGCAGCCCAGTCGGGACAGATACGCAGTATTTT. This translates into CASSPVGTDTQYF.

This sequence joins TRBV5-6 and TRBJ2-5; D is possibly TRBD2 (5 bases). The CDR3 is 16 amino acids. The germline CDR1 and CDR2 sequences are SGHDT and YYEEEE. V lost 2 bases and J lost 4, with 18 bases in between. The CDR3 protein is CASSLGGRTLGETQYF. Here the CDR3 DNA reads TGTGCCAGCAGCTTAGGAGGAAGAACGTTAGGAGAGACCCAGTACTTC.

This chain uses TRBV3-1 with TRBJ2-5; no clear D. V shed 6 bases and J shed 1 base, with 12 bases lying between them. The CDR3 spans 14 residues. Looked up from germline, CDR1 is LGHDT and CDR2 is YNNKEL (reference sequence). The CDR3 region is CASRLTGTQETQYF. CDR3 DNA sequence: TGTGCCAGCAGATTGACTGGCACCCAAGAGACCCAGTACTTC.

This clonotype was recorded at least ten times. The chain joins TRBV10-3 to TRBJ2-7; 7 positions match TRBD2. The CDR3 sequence is 14 residues long. Germline CDR1 ENHRY, CDR2 SYGVKD. V lost 2 bases to trimming and J lost 6 bases; unmatched junction nucleotides: 7. CDR3 protein: CAISEGAGRGEQYF. CDR3 in DNA: TGTGCCATCAGTGAGGGCGCAGGGAGGGGCGAGCAGTACTTC.

The chain joins TRBV6-5 to TRBJ2-1, with 8 bases identical to TRBD1. The CDR3 contains 17 residues. The germline gives CDR1 MNHEY, CDR2 SVGAGI. J gave up 8 bases and V 4 bases, and 16 bases lay outside the gene matches. CDR3 in DNA: TGTGCCAGCAGTTCCATAGGGAGGCAGGGGGCTAGGCATGAGCAGTTCTTC. Its translation is CASSSIGRQGARHEQFF.

V is TRBV7-2 and J is TRBJ1-2, with a tentative D call TRBD1 (6 bases). CDR1 SGHTA and CDR2 FQGNSA come from the germline V gene. The germline V and J ends were trimmed by 2 bases and 4 bases, with 20 bases remaining between them. The CDR3 sequence is 17 residues long. The chain's CDR3 is CASSLRSTLQGAYGYTF. CDR3 nucleotide sequence: TGTGCCAGCAGCTTAAGGTCGACTCTACAGGGAGCCTATGGCTACACCTTC.

The chain links TRBV6-5 to TRBJ2-5; 9 bases are a match to TRBD2. The CDR3 extends over 14 amino acids. J gave up 9 bases and V 2 bases, and 7 bases lay outside the gene matches. Germline values: CDR1 MNHEY, CDR2 SVGAGI. CDR3 sequence reads: CASSYGAGGPPQYF. CDR3 nucleotides: TGTGCCAGCAGTTACGGGGCGGGGGGGCCCCCCCAGTACTTC.

This clonotype was seen many times. The chain has TRBV10-3 and TRBJ1-2; no clear D gene. The length of the CDR3 is 12 residues. From germline, CDR1 is ENHRY and CDR2 SYGVKD. Trimming shortened V by 0 bases and J by 6 bases, and 5 bases separated the two germline ends. As DNA, the CDR3 is TGTGCCATCAGTGAGTCGGCGCATGGCTACACCTTC. Its protein is CAISESAHGYTF.

The J gene is TRBJ2-3, the V gene TRBV20-1; a weak D match, TRBD2 (7 bases). Trimming removed 6 bases at V and 1 base at J, with 26 bases between. Germline CDR1 and CDR2: DFQATT and SNEGSKA (reference sequence). The CDR3 totals 18 residues. The CDR3 DNA follows: TGCAGTGCCCAGGGTTCCGGGGGCGGGAGTGTGGGCACAGATACGCAGTATTTT. Translating it yields CSAQGSGGGSVGTDTQYF.

The chain links TRBV20-1 to TRBJ2-1; 8 nucleotides line up with TRBD2. Germline values: CDR1 DFQATT, CDR2 SNEGSKA (reference sequence). The trim removed 3 bases at V and 4 bases at J, leaving 23 bases unmatched. This CDR3 is built from 20 residues. CDR3 residues: CSARGGVAGIGPEGYNEQFF. The CDR3 coding sequence is TGCAGTGCTAGGGGGGGGGTAGCGGGAATCGGTCCCGAGGGTTACAATGAGCAGTTCTTC.

This clonotype has more than one count but fewer than ten. The chain couples TRBV11-2 to TRBJ2-1, with D hard to call. The germline V and J ends were trimmed by 1 base and 6 bases, with 7 bases remaining between them. Germline CDR1 and CDR2: SGHAT and FQNNGV. There are 13 residues in the CDR3. The CDR3 nucleotides read TGTGCCAGCAGCTTAGTGTTTGGCAATGAGCAGTTCTTC. Its translation: CASSLVFGNEQFF.

The gene calls are TRBV20-1 and TRBJ1-2; 7 bases line up with TRBD1. CDR1 is DFQATT, CDR2 SNEGSKA, per germline (reference sequence). Trimming cost V 6 bases and J 2 bases; bases outside gene matches: 3. The CDR3 loop spans 12 amino acids. The CDR3 DNA reads TGCAGTGCCCCGACAGGGAACTATGGCTACACCTTC. Translation: CSAPTGNYGYTF.

The J gene is TRBJ2-7, the V gene TRBV20-1; 7 positions agree with TRBD1. This CDR3 region has 14 residues. In germline, CDR1 is DFQATT, CDR2 SNEGSKA (reference sequence). With 3 bases clipped from V and 0 bases from J, the junction kept 5 bases outside the gene matches. CDR3 bases: TGCAGTGCTAGCAGCAGGGGGAGCTCCTACGAGCAGTACTTC. Translated: CSASSRGSSYEQYF.